These 19 T cell receptor beta chains were all obtained from the same sample, sequenced in a study of beta chain features in type 1 diabetes. Findings and caveats of the study: In every one of the four CD4+ subsets, TCRB CDR3s were moderately but significantly shorter in Type 1 diabetes patients.

The investigators reverse transcribed all of the isolated RNA, so they sequenced expressed TCRB transcripts. Data came from immunoSEQ multiplex PCR; TCRdb stores just in-frame clones and leaves some out. This sample has more than 250,000 clones; around 24% occur once, and the top ten carry 0.012%. These TCRs are of unknown antigen specificity. Sequencing was carried out using naive CD4+ T cells from blood. The receptor source for this set is a woman in her thirties with type 1 diabetes.

Turning to this clone: Other nucleotide sequences in the sample specify the same CDR3. The chain employs TRBV5-1 and TRBJ2-5; the match to TRBD2 covers 8 bases. Losses at the gene ends were 2 bases for V and 4 bases for J; bases not matched to a gene: 7. From germline, CDR1 is SGHRS and CDR2 YFSETQ. The CDR3 extends over 15 amino acids. This chain's CDR3 is CASSLAGLAGETQYF. The CDR3 DNA reads as TGCGCCAGCAGCTTAGCAGGACTAGCCGGAGAGACCCAGTACTTC.

The J gene is TRBJ2-1, the V gene TRBV2; D is undetermined. This CDR3 contains 13 residues. Germline V gene sequence: CDR1 SNHLY, CDR2 FYNNEI. Trimming took off 7 bases at V and 6 bases at J, with 13 bases between the two ends. The CDR3 here is CASIELSGNEQFF. The CDR3 bases are TGTGCCAGCATAGAACTTAGTGGCAATGAGCAGTTCTTC.

This rearrangement joins TRBV6-5 to TRBJ1-2; TRBD1 aligns across 7 bases. Germline V gene sequence: CDR1 MNHEY, CDR2 SVGAGI. This CDR3 region has 16 residues. The ends lost 0 bases at V and 4 bases at J; junction bases unmatched: 8. The CDR3 region is CASSYSKGAEVYGYTF. CDR3 sequence (DNA): TGTGCCAGCAGTTACTCGAAGGGGGCAGAAGTCTATGGCTACACCTTC.

The chain couples TRBV30 to TRBJ2-7, with 7 bases that match TRBD1. The CDR3 sequence is 13 residues long. J lost 6 bases, V lost 6 bases, and 11 bases had no gene match. Looked up from germline, CDR1 is GTSNPN and CDR2 is SVGIG (reference sequence). The CDR3 sequence: CACTSGTVTEQYF. The CDR3 coding sequence is TGTGCCTGTACGTCCGGGACAGTAACCGAGCAGTACTTC.

This clone was observed a handful of times. The chain is built from TRBV6-5 and TRBJ2-1, with 9 bases aligning to TRBD2. The CDR3 runs to 15 residues. Germline assignment: CDR1 MNHEY and CDR2 SVGAGI. V was clipped by 6 bases and J by 6 bases; unmatched bases: 9. In nucleotides, the CDR3 is TGTGCCAGCAGCCGTACCGGGACTAGCTTCAATGAGCAGTTCTTC. Its translation is CASSRTGTSFNEQFF.

The chain uses TRBV29-1 and TRBJ2-7; 7 bases map to TRBD1. Germline CDR1 reads SQVTM; CDR2 reads ANQGSEA. V shed 7 bases, J shed 5 bases, and the junction held 5 bases outside the gene matches. The CDR3 is 11 residues long. CDR3 sequence (DNA): TGCAGCGCCGACAGGGACGACGAGCAGTACTTC. It encodes CSADRDDEQYF.

The chain joins TRBV28 to TRBJ2-6; D may be TRBD2 (6 bases). V lost 8 bases, J lost 1 base, and 9 bases lay in between. CDR3 size: 14 residues. Germline values: CDR1 MDHEN, CDR2 SYDVKM. The CDR3 DNA is TGTGCCAGCCTCGGGGGATCTGGGGCCAACGTCCTGACTTTC. Protein: CASLGGSGANVLTF.

This clone was seen more than once but under ten times. CDR3 region: CASSDTGTGGNEQYF. The DNA for the CDR3 is TGCGCCAGCAGCGACACCGGGACAGGGGGAAACGAGCAGTACTTC. This chain links TRBV5-1 with TRBJ2-7, with 11 bases identical to TRBD1. The V segment lost 4 bases and the J segment 5 bases; nucleotides outside the gene matches: 8. The length of the CDR3 is 15 residues. Germline V gene data show CDR1 as SGHRS and CDR2 as YFSETQ.

The table lists this clone with a count of one. This rearrangement joins TRBV29-1 to TRBJ2-3; D might be TRBD1 (6 bases). Germline CDR1 reads SQVTM; CDR2 reads ANQGSEA. With 2 bases removed from V and 4 bases from J, the gap between germline ends came to 16 bases. This CDR3 contains 15 residues. The CDR3 here is CSVENLYRVADTQYF. The CDR3 coding sequence is TGCAGCGTTGAAAACCTCTACAGGGTCGCAGATACGCAGTATTTT.

The chain links TRBV10-3 to TRBJ2-3; perhaps TRBD2 as D (6 bases). The germline gives CDR1 ENHRY, CDR2 SYGVKD. This CDR3 contains 15 residues. V was trimmed by 3 bases and J by 3 bases, leaving 13 bases between them. In DNA form, the CDR3 reads TGTGCCATCAGTGATCCTGCGGGAACGACAGATACGCAGTATTTT. This gives the protein CAISDPAGTTDTQYF.

V and J are TRBV7-3 and TRBJ1-1, with TRBD1 matching over 10 bases. Germline values: CDR1 SGHTA, CDR2 FQGTGA. CDR3 length: 13 residues. V lost 2 bases, J lost 10 bases, and 4 bases stayed unmatched. The CDR3 region is CASSLGTGDRAFF. The CDR3 DNA follows: TGTGCCAGCAGCTTAGGGACAGGGGATCGAGCTTTCTTT. The whole variable domain, filled in from reference TRBV7-3 and TRBJ1-1, reads GAGVSQTPSNKVTEKGKYVELRCDPISGHTALYWYRQSLGQGPEFLIYFQGTGAADDSGLPNDRFFAVRPEGSVSTLKIQRTERGDSAVYLCASSLGTGDRAFFGQGTRLTVV.

The chain uses TRBV5-4 and TRBJ2-7; a possible D gene is TRBD2 (5 bases). This CDR3 has 13 amino acids. Trimming took 4 bases from V and 3 from J, leaving 11 bases between them. Germline lookup yields CDR1 SGHNT and CDR2 YYREEE (reference sequence). CDR3 residues: CASSQDEGYEQYF. Here the CDR3 DNA reads TGTGCCAGCAGCCAGGACGAGGGCTACGAGCAGTACTTC.

This clone showed up just a few times. The chain joins TRBV6-6 to TRBJ2-7; D remains ambiguous. Trimming pared 6 bases from V and 0 bases from J, leaving 6 bases between. CDR3 length equals 12 residues. CDR1 is MNHNY, CDR2 SVGAGI, per germline (reference sequence). CDR3 amino acids: CASRGSSYEQYF. Written as DNA, the CDR3 is TGTGCCAGCAGGGGCAGCTCCTACGAGCAGTACTTC.

The chain joins TRBV18 to TRBJ1-5; no clear D. V lost 2 bases to trimming and J lost 6 bases, with 11 bases between them. Germline V gene data show CDR1 as KGHSH and CDR2 as LQKENI. This CDR3 region has 14 residues. CDR3 sequence (DNA): TGTGCCAGCTCACCAACGGGTATCCCTCAGCCCCAGCATTTT. Translated, it gives CASSPTGIPQPQHF.

This clone showed up just a few times. The J gene is TRBJ2-5, the V gene TRBV5-1, with 12 bases fitting TRBD2. J gave up 5 bases and V 3 bases, and 8 bases lay outside the gene matches. CDR1 is SGHRS, CDR2 YFSETQ, per germline. The CDR3 length is 16 residues. The CDR3 here is CASSSRTSGTGETQYF. CDR3 in DNA: TGCGCCAGCAGCTCGAGGACTAGCGGGACGGGGGAGACCCAGTACTTC.

This clone turned up a few times. The CDR3 sequence: CASSRDTAAGELFF. The DNA of the CDR3 is TGTGCCAGCTCAAGGGACACAGCGGCCGGGGAGCTGTTTTTT. The gene calls are TRBV18 and TRBJ2-2; D is possibly TRBD1 (6 bases). Trimming removed 5 bases at V and 6 bases at J, with 13 bases between. Germline assignment: CDR1 KGHSH and CDR2 LQKENI. The length of the CDR3 is 14 residues.

The rearrangement uses TRBV19 and TRBJ2-5, with 13 bases fitting TRBD2. The germline gives CDR1 LNHDA, CDR2 SQIVND (reference sequence). With V trimmed by 7 bases and J by 2 bases, 4 bases remained unmatched. CDR3 size: 15 residues. The CDR3 region is CASTRGLAGQETQYF. Here the CDR3 DNA reads TGTGCCAGTACCCGGGGACTAGCGGGACAAGAGACCCAGTACTTC. The complete variable domain, with remaining parts taken from reference TRBV19 and TRBJ2-5, reads DGGITQSPKYLFRKEGQNVTLSCEQNLNHDAMYWYRQDPGQGLRLIYYSQIVNDFQKGDIAEGYSVSREKKESFPLTVTSAQKNPTAFYLCASTRGLAGQETQYFGPGTRLLVL.

This clone was found a few times. V and J are TRBV9 and TRBJ2-3, with D perhaps matching TRBD1 (6 bases). From germline, CDR1 is SGDLS and CDR2 YYNGEE. V lost 6 bases and J lost 2, with 10 bases in between. The length of the CDR3 is 13 residues. The CDR3 is CASTRDITDTQYF. Here the CDR3 DNA reads TGTGCCAGCACCAGGGACATCACAGATACGCAGTATTTT.

This clone was counted between two and nine times. The CDR3 nucleotides read TGCAGCGTTGGCCGGGACAGCACCTACGAGCAGTACTTC. This encodes CSVGRDSTYEQYF. The V and J genes are TRBV29-1 and TRBJ2-7; 7 bases fit TRBD1. The CDR3 is made up of 13 amino acids. The V gene end was trimmed by 4 bases and the J gene end by 2 bases; junction bases not matched to a gene: 5. Germline CDR1 reads SQVTM; CDR2 reads ANQGSEA.